The clone carrying this T cell receptor (beta chain) came up a few times. Its antigen remains unknown. TCRdb ran MiXCR on the 5' RACE reads and lists one entry per CDR3 protein. The table lists approximately 240,000 distinct CDR3 sequences, more than 12% of them singletons. The sample belongs to a study of identical twins. Germline CDR1 and CDR2: SGHTA and FQGNSA. After removal of 5 bases from V and 5 bases from J, the junction contained 6 bases not matched to a gene. This CDR3 is 14 amino acids long. All of the donors were Caucasians in good health. Study results and limitations: Analyses based on zero insertions could be partly confounded by invariant MAIT and iNKT cells. A lower insertion count was a feature of abundant cord blood beta clonotypes, with no such feature in memory repertoires. Conclusions came from cross-sectional statistical analysis, not from following the same donors.

The chain uses TRBV7-2 and TRBJ2-5; 9 bases line up with TRBD1. The specimen was memory (CD45RO+) T cells sorted from blood. The clonotype comes from a woman aged 18-29 years in good health. CDR3 sequence (DNA): TGTGCCAGCAGCCCCCCCGGGACAGGGGAGACCCAGTACTTC. Amino acid sequence: CASSPPGTGETQYF.